Listed below are T cell receptor beta chains from one sample, sequenced in a study of blood T cell repertoires in COVID-19. Clones were sequenced by immunoSEQ multiplex PCR, and TCRdb holds only the in-frame ones, with some missing. The data contain 85,000 to 95,000 clones, around 87% of them seen just once; the ten biggest clones take up under 8%. The specimen was peripheral blood. The receptors were sampled from a human donor with acute or convalescent COVID-19. The donor label of this sample is uncertain. CDR3s include the opening cysteine and the closing phenylalanine or tryptophan. Fields, in order: J gene, D gene, clone size, V gene, CDR3 DNA, CDR3 protein. The D gene is left open where the match is weak. Clone size, where shown, is once, few, many, or a class for clones that have expanded.

TRBJ1-1	NA	NA	TRBV6-5	TGTGCCAGCAGTTCGACTCAACCAAACACTGAAGCTTTCTTT	CASSSTQPNTEAFF
TRBJ2-7	TRBD2	NA	TRBV11-3	TGTGCCAGCAGTCACGGACTAGCGGGGACCTACGAGCAGTACTTC	CASSHGLAGTYEQYF
TRBJ2-3	TRBD1	NA	TRBV29-1	TGCAGCAATTGGGACAGGGTCGGAGATACGCAGTATTTT	CSNWDRVGDTQYF
TRBJ2-7	TRBD2	NA	TRBV5-1	TGCGCCAGCAGCTTGATTGGCGGGGGGGCTGGCGAGCAGTACTTC	CASSLIGGGAGEQYF
TRBJ2-7	TRBD2	NA	TRBV14	TGTGCCAGCAGCCACGCGGGGGGCTATAAATACGAGCAGTACTTC	CASSHAGGYKYEQYF
TRBJ2-7	NA	few	TRBV6-5	TGTGCCAGCAGTTCCTCGACAGGTCTTTTATTGTACTTC	CASSSSTGLLLYF
TRBJ1-4	NA	few	TRBV5-1	TGCGCCAGCAGCGCCGGCACAGCTAATAATGAAAAACTGTTTTTT	CASSAGTANNEKLFF
TRBJ2-7	NA	NA	TRBV28	TGTGCCAGCAGTTCCCCCAGGGAGCAGTACTTC	CASSSPREQYF
TRBJ1-1	TRBD1	NA	TRBV11-3	TGTGCCAGCAGCCTAGGGACAGGGGGCGGAAACACTGAAGCTTTCTTT	CASSLGTGGGNTEAFF
TRBJ2-2	TRBD1	NA	TRBV7-9	TGTGCCAGCGGAACAGGACAGGGGGCCGGGGAGCTGTTTTTT	CASGTGQGAGELFF
TRBJ1-1	NA	NA	TRBV6-5	TGTGCCAGCACCCGAGCGAACACTATGAACACTGAAGCTTTCTTT	CASTRANTMNTEAFF
TRBJ1-4	TRBD1	NA	TRBV19	TGTGCCAGTAGTATGGGGGGACAGGGGGCCGAAAAACTGTTTTTT	CASSMGGQGAEKLFF
TRBJ2-3	TRBD2	few	TRBV20-1	TGCAGTGCTAGTAAGCGGGGGCCCTACACAGATACGCAGTATTTT	CSASKRGPYTDTQYF
TRBJ2-1	NA	few	TRBV28	TGTGCCAGCAGCTCGATAGCGGACGCTCACAATGAGCAGTTCTTC	CASSSIADAHNEQFF
TRBJ1-1	NA	NA	TRBV7-2	TGTGCCAGCAGCTTAGACGGGGTCCGAGCTTTCTTT	CASSLDGVRAFF
TRBJ2-2	TRBD1	NA	TRBV12-5	TGTGCTAGTGGTTTGGGAAACAGGGGATCCTCCACCGGGGAGCTGTTTTTT	CASGLGNRGSSTGELFF
TRBJ1-1	NA	NA	TRBV19	TGTGCCAGTAGTAGGACAGTCCTGAACACTGAAGCTTTCTTT	CASSRTVLNTEAFF
TRBJ1-6	TRBD1	NA	TRBV9	TGTGCCAGCAGCGTTTCGGGACAGGGTGTCTCACCCCTCCACTTT	CASSVSGQGVSPLHF
TRBJ2-5	NA	NA	TRBV7-9	TGTGCCAGCAGCTTACCGTCTCCCGAAGAGACCCAGTACTTC	CASSLPSPEETQYF
TRBJ2-7	TRBD1	NA	TRBV20-1	TGCAGTGCTAATGACAGGGGGCTCTACGAGCAGTACTTC	CSANDRGLYEQYF
TRBJ2-2	TRBD2	NA	TRBV14	TGTGCCAGCAGCCAAGTGACTAGCGGGGGCACCGGGGAGCTGTTTTTT	CASSQVTSGGTGELFF
TRBJ1-5	NA	NA	TRBV10-2	TGCGCCAGCAGTGAGTCCCTGACAGTTTTTCCCTCTAGCAATCAGCCCCAGCATTTT	CASSESLTVFPSSNQPQHF
TRBJ1-1	NA	NA	TRBV28	TGTGCCAGCAGTTTATGGGGAGGAGGAGGGACTGAAGCTTTCTTT	CASSLWGGGGTEAFF
TRBJ2-2	NA	NA	TRBV3-1/TRBV3-2	TGTGCCAGCAGCCACCCGACAGGCTTAAACACCGGGGAGCTGTTTTTT	CASSHPTGLNTGELFF
TRBJ2-5	NA	once	TRBV30	TGTGCCTGGAGTGTAGGGGGAGAGACCCAGTACTTC	CAWSVGGETQYF
TRBJ2-7	TRBD1	few	TRBV10-3	TGTGCCATCAGTGGCTCCACAGGGGTCTACGAGCAGTACTTC	CAISGSTGVYEQYF
TRBJ1-2	NA	NA	TRBV14	TGTGCCAGCAGCCAAGATTGGGGGGAGAGGTACGGCTACACCTTC	CASSQDWGERYGYTF
TRBJ1-2	NA	once	TRBV3-1/TRBV3-2	TGTGCCAGCAGCCAAGATCAAGGAGGCCCGGGTGGCTACACCTTC	CASSQDQGGPGGYTF
TRBJ2-7	TRBD1	NA	TRBV19	TGTGCCAGTAGTCGGGACAGCTTAAACTCCTACGAGCAGTACTTC	CASSRDSLNSYEQYF
TRBJ1-5	TRBD1	NA	TRBV27	TGTGCCACCAATCCGGGACAGGGGTTTGGCAATCAGCCCCAGCATTTT	CATNPGQGFGNQPQHF
TRBJ1-5	NA	NA	TRBV21-1	TGTGCCAGCAGCAAAGCCCCCGGACTGGGGAATCAGCCCCAGCATTTT	CASSKAPGLGNQPQHF
TRBJ1-1	NA	NA	TRBV7-5	TGTGTCAGAAGCTTAGTGAGCTCTGAAGCTTTCTTT	CVRSLVSSEAFF
TRBJ2-7	NA	NA	TRBV7-2	TGTGCCAGCAGCTTAGTCGGTAGCGCCTACTACGAGCAGTACTTC	CASSLVGSAYYEQYF
TRBJ2-1	TRBD1	NA	TRBV11-3	TGTGCCAGCAGCCCTCCGGGACAGGGCAATGAGCAGTTCTTC	CASSPPGQGNEQFF
TRBJ2-7	TRBD2	NA	TRBV28	TGTGCCAGCAGTCTCGGGACTACCTTCTACGAGCAGTACTTC	CASSLGTTFYEQYF
TRBJ2-2	TRBD1	NA	TRBV6-2/TRBV6-3	TGTGCCAGCAGCCGCCCCCGGACAGGGGAAACCGGGGAGCTGTTTTTT	CASSRPRTGETGELFF
TRBJ2-7	NA	NA	TRBV15	TGTGCCACCAGCAGAGATCCCCTACCCGAGCAGTACTTC	CATSRDPLPEQYF
TRBJ2-3	NA	NA	TRBV9	TGTGCCAGCAGCGTAGACCCCCCGCGGGGAGATACGCAGTATTTT	CASSVDPPRGDTQYF
TRBJ2-5	TRBD2	NA	TRBV6-6	TGTGCCAGCAGTTACCCAAGCGGGGGGAAAGAGACCCAGTACTTC	CASSYPSGGKETQYF
TRBJ2-3	TRBD2	once	TRBV11-3	TGTGCCAGCAGCTTAGCAGGGACTAGCGGGGGGGGGCATGTTACGCAGTATTTT	CASSLAGTSGGGHVTQYF
TRBJ2-5	TRBD1	NA	TRBV7-2	TGTGCCAGCAGCTTACAGGGACAGATGGAGACCCAGTACTTC	CASSLQGQMETQYF
TRBJ2-5	TRBD2	NA	TRBV27	TGTGCCAGCAGACCCTCGGAACTAGCGGGGGACCAAGAGACCCAGTACTTC	CASRPSELAGDQETQYF
TRBJ2-7	NA	few	TRBV10-3	TGTGCCATCAACAACAGGGAGAAGTCAAACGAGCAGTACTTC	CAINNREKSNEQYF
TRBJ2-1	TRBD2	NA	TRBV7-9	TGTGCCAGCAGCTTAGCGAAGGGACTAATCGGGGGACCCTACAATGAGCAGTTCTTC	CASSLAKGLIGGPYNEQFF
TRBJ1-2	NA	NA	TRBV19	TGTGCCAGTACACGAGATTATGGCTACACCTTC	CASTRDYGYTF
TRBJ2-3	NA	NA	TRBV27	TGTGCCAGCAGTAGAACTAGACCTACGGTAGATACGCAGTATTTT	CASSRTRPTVDTQYF
TRBJ1-3	NA	NA	TRBV28	TGTGCCAGCAGTTTTTTTTCGTTGAGATATGGAAACACCATATATTTT	CASSFFSLRYGNTIYF
TRBJ1-2	NA	NA	TRBV6-5	TGTGCCAGCAGTAGCGGCCGCTATGGCTACACCTTC	CASSSGRYGYTF